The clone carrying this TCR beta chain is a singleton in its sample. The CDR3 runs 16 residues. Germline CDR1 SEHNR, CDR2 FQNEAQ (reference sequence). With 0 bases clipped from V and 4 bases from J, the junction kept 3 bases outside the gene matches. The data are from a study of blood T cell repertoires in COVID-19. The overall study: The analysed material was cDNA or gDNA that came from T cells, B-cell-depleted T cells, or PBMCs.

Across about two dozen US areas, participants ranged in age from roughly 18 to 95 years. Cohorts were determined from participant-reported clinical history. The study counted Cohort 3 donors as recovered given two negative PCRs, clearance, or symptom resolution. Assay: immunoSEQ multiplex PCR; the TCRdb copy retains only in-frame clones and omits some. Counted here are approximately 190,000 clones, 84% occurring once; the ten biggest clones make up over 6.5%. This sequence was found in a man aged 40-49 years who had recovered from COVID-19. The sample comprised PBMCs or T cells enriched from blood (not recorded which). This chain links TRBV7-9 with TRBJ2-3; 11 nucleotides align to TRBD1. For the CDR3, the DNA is TGTGCCAGCAGCTTAGCTCGGGACAGGGGGTCAGATACGCAGTATTTT. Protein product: CASSLARDRGSDTQYF.